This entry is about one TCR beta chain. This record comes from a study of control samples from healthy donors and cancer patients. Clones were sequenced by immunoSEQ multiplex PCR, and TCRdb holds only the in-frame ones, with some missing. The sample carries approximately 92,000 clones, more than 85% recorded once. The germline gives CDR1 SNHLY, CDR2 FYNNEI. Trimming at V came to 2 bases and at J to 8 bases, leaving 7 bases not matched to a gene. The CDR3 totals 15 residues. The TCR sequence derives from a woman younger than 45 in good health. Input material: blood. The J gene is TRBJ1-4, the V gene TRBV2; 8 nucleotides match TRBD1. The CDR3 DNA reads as TGTGCCAGCAGTGAAAGTGGCAGGGGGCGAGAAAAACTGTTTTTT. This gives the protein CASSESGRGREKLFF.